This T cell receptor beta chain was recovered during a study of response to subunit inactivated influenza vaccine. TCRdb re-called the RT-PCR reads with MiXCR, one entry per CDR3 protein. The sample has about 540,000 distinct CDR3 sequences; roughly 25% are singletons. Trimming at V came to 6 bases and at J to 7 bases, leaving 8 bases not matched to a gene. In germline, CDR1 is ENHRY, CDR2 SYGVKD. The CDR3 has 14 amino acids. This clonotype was counted between two and nine times. This sample was shared with a second study, whose subject was T cells expressing NK-cell markers. Turning to that study: Production of TCR beta cDNA relied on 5'RACE template switching with UMIs. Sorting of alpha-beta TCR T cells alone was achieved in several experiments with an anti-gamma-delta TCR antibody. Dominant NKG2C+ clonotypes made up about 1.0-7.0% of CD8+ T cells in several donors. Where several donors were concerned, these clonotypes also led the CD3+CD56-NKG2C+ fraction.

The source is a man over 45 who received an inactivated influenza vaccine. The rearrangement uses TRBV10-3 and TRBJ2-7; 11 bases map to TRBD2. The material was CD4+ T cells sorted from PBMCs, obtained approximately 12 days after vaccination. The DNA of the CDR3 is TGTGCCATCAGCGGTAGCGGGGGGGCACAGGAGCAGTACTTC. As protein: CAISGSGGAQEQYF.